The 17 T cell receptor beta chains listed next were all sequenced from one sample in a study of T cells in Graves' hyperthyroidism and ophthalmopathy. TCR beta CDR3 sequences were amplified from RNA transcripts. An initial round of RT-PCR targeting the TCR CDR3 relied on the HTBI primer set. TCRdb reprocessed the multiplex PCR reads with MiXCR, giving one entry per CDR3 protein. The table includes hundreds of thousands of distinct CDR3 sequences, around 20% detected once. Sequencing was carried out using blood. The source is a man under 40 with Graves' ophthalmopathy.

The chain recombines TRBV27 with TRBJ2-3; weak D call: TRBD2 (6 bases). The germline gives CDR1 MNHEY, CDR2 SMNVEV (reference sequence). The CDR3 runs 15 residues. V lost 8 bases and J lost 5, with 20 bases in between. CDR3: CASGWYSGKIDTQYF. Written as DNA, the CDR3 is TGTGCCAGCGGATGGTATAGCGGAAAGATAGATACGCAGTATTTT.

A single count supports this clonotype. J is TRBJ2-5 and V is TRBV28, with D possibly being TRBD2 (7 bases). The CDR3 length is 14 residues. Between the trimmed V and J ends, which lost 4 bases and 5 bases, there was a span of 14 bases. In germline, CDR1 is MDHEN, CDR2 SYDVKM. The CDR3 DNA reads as TGTGCCAGCAGTTGGGGGGGGGCCGGGGAGACCCAGTACTTC. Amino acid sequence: CASSWGGAGETQYF. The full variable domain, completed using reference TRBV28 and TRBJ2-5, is DVKVTQSSRYLVKRTGEKVFLECVQDMDHENMFWYRQDPGLGLRLIYFSYDVKMKEKGDIPEGYSVSREKKERFSLILESASTNQTSMYLCASSWGGAGETQYFGPGTRLLVL.

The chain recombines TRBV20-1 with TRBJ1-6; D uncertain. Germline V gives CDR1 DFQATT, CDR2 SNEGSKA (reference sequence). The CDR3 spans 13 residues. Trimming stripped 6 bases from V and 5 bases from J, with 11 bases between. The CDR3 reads CSAAPHNNSPLHF. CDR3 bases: TGCAGTGCCGCACCCCATAATAATTCACCCCTCCACTTT.

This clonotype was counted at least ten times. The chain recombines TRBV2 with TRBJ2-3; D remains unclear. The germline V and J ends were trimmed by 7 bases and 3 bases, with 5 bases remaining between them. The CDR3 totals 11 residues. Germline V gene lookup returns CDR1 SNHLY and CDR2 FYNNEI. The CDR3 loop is CASKGTDTQYF. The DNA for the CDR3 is TGTGCCAGCAAAGGAACAGATACGCAGTATTTT.

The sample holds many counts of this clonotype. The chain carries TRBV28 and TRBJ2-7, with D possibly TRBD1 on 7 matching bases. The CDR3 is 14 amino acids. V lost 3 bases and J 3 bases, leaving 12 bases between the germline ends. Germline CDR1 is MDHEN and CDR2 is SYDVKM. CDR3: CASSFTRGVYEQYF. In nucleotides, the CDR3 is TGTGCCAGCAGTTTCACCAGGGGGGTCTACGAGCAGTACTTC.

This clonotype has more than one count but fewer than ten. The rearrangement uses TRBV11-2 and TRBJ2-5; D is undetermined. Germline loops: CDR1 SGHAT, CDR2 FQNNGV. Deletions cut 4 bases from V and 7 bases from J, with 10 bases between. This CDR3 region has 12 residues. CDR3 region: CASSSLKGTQYF. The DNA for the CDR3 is TGTGCCAGCAGCTCGCTAAAAGGGACCCAGTACTTC.

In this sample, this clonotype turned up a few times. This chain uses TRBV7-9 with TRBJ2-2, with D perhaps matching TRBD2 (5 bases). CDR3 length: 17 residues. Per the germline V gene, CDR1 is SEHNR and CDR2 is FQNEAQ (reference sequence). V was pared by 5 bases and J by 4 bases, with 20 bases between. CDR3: CASSPPSGGDATGELFF. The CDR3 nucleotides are TGTGCCAGCAGCCCACCGAGCGGAGGCGACGCCACCGGGGAGCTGTTTTTT.

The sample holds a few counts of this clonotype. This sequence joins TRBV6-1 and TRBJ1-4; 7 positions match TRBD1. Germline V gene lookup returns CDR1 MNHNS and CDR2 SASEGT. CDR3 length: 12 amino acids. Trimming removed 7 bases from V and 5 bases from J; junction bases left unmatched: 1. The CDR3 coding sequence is TGTGCCAGCAAACAGGGGAATGAAAAACTGTTTTTT. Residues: CASKQGNEKLFF.

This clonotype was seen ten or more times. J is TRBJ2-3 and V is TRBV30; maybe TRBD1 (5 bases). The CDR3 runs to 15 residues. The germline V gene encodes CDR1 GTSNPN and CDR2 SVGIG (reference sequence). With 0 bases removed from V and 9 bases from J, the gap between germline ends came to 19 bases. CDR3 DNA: TGTGCCTGGAGTGTAACGTCAGGGCAATATGGAACGCAGTATTTT. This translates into CAWSVTSGQYGTQYF. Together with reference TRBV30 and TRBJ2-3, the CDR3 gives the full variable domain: SQTIHQWPATLVQPVGSPLSLECTVEGTSNPNLYWYRQAAGRGLQLLFYSVGIGQISSEVPQNLSASRPQDRQFILSSKKLLLSDSGFYLCAWSVTSGQYGTQYFGPGTRLTVL.

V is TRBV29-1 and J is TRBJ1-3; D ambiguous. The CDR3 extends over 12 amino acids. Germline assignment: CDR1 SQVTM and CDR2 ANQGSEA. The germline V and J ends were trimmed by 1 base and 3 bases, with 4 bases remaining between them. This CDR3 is CSVEGGGNTIYF. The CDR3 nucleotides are TGCAGCGTTGAAGGGGGTGGAAACACCATATATTTT.

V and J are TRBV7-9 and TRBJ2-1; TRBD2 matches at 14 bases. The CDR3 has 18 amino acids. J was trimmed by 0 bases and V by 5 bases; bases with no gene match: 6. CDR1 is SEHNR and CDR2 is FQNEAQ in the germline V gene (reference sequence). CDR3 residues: CASSQTSGRAVSYNEQFF. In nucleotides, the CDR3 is TGTGCCAGCAGCCAGACTAGCGGGAGGGCCGTCTCCTACAATGAGCAGTTCTTC.

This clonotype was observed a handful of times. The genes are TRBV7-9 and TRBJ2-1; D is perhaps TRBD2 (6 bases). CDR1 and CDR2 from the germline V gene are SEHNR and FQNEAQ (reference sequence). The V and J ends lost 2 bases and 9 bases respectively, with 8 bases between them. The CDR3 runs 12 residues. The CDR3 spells CASSLTSSEQFF. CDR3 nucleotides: TGTGCCAGCAGCTTAACTAGCTCTGAGCAGTTCTTC.

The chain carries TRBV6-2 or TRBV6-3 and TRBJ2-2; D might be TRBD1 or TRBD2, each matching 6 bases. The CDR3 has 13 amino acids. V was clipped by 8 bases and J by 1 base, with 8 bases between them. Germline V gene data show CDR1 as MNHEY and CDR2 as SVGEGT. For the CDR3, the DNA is TGTGCCAGCGAGGGGGGGAACACCGGGGAGCTGTTTTTT. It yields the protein CASEGGNTGELFF.

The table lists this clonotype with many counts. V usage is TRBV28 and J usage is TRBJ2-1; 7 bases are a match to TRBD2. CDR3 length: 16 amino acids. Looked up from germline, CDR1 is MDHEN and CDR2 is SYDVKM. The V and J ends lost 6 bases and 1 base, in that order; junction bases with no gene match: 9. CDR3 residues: CASSPSGGGSYNEQFF. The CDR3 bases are TGTGCCAGCAGCCCCTCTGGGGGAGGGTCCTACAATGAGCAGTTCTTC. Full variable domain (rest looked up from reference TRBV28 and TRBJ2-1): DVKVTQSSRYLVKRTGEKVFLECVQDMDHENMFWYRQDPGLGLRLIYFSYDVKMKEKGDIPEGYSVSREKKERFSLILESASTNQTSMYLCASSPSGGGSYNEQFFGPGTRLTVL.

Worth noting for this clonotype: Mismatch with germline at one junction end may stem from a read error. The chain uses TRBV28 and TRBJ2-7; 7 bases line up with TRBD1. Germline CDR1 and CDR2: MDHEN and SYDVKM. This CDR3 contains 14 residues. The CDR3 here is CASSRGQTLYEWDF. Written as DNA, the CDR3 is TGTGCCAGCAGCCGGGGACAGACCCTGTACGAGTGGGACTTC.

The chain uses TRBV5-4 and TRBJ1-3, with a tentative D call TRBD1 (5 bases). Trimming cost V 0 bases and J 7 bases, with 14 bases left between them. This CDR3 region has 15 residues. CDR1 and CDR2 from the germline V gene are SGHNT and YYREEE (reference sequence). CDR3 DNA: TGTGCCAGCAGCTTGGACGCAGGGCTAGGGAACACCATATATTTT. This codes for CASSLDAGLGNTIYF.

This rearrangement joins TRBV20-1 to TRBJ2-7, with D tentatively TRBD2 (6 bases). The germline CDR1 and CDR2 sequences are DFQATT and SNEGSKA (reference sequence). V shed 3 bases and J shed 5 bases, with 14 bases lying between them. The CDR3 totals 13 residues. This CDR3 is CSARSGRTHEQYF. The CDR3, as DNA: TGCAGTGCTAGGTCGGGGAGGACCCACGAGCAGTACTTC.